The T cell receptor (beta chain) described here comes from a study of T cells after yellow fever vaccination. For the study at large: The fractions with low cell numbers were processed using SMART-Seq v4 Ultra Low Input.

Overall study results and limits: Contaminants from the bulk population, in the form of abundant clonotypes, could be found in FACS-sorted repertoires. Compared with primary, the secondary response was weaker and peaked at day 5, not 15.

TCRdb ran MiXCR on the 5' RACE reads and lists one entry per CDR3 protein. Of hundreds of thousands of distinct CDR3 sequences detected, 9% to 15% appear once; the ten largest clones hold around 14%. As regards this clonotype: Its antigen is unknown.

Germline lookup yields CDR1 SEHNR and CDR2 FQNEAQ (reference sequence). The J segment lost 8 bases and the V segment lost 2 bases, leaving 12 bases of the junction unmatched. The CDR3 is 16 residues long. The gene calls are TRBV7-9 and TRBJ2-1, with 7 bases identical to TRBD2. The sequencing here drew on PBMCs, taken on the day of the yellow fever booster vaccination. This sequence was found in a man aged 30-40 years who received the YFV17D yellow fever vaccine. CDR3 DNA: TGTGCCAGCAGCTTAACCCCGGCGGGAGTTGGGCATGAGCAGTTCTTC. Residues: CASSLTPAGVGHEQFF.